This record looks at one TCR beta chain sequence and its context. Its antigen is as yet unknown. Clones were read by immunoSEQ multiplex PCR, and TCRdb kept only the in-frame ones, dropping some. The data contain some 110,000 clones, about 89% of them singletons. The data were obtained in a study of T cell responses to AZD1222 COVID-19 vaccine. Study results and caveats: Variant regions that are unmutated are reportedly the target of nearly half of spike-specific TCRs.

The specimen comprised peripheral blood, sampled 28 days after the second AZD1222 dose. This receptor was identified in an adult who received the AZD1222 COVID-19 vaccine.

CDR3 sequence reads: CASSQPQGAYEQYF. CDR3 sequence (DNA): TGTGCCAGCAGCCAACCGCAGGGAGCCTACGAGCAGTACTTC. V and J are TRBV4-2 and TRBJ2-7; D assignment may be TRBD1 or TRBD2 (5 bases each). The V and J ends lost 2 bases and 2 bases respectively, with 10 bases between them. The CDR3 consists of 14 residues. CDR1 and CDR2 (germline): LGHNA, YNFKEQ.